This T cell receptor (beta chain) was captured by sequencing in a study of a mutant IDH1 vaccine in newly diagnosed glioma. V was pared by 1 base and J by 4 bases, with 5 bases of the junction left unmatched. The CDR3 runs 15 residues. Germline CDR1 is SGHDN and CDR2 is FVKESK. Assay: immunoSEQ multiplex PCR; the TCRdb copy retains only in-frame clones and omits some. The repertoire has some 58,000 clones, roughly 79% of them found once; the top ten carry 5.4%. The study's findings and limits: Immune responses induced by the vaccine were seen in roughly 93% of patients, spanning multiple MHC alleles.

The time point was: week 35, safety follow-up. Vaccination comprised doses that each held 300 ug of mutant IDH1 20-mer peptide, plus topical imiquimod. Patients had eight vaccinations, in weeks 1, 3, 5, 7, 11, 15, 19 and 23. In regard to this clone: Antigen: not known.

The chain employs TRBV14 and TRBJ1-1, with 8 positions matching TRBD1. Specimen: PBMCs, collected from a glioma patient whose treatment included an IDH1 peptide vaccine. This receptor was taken from a man aged 40-50 years with glioma. CDR3 protein: CASSQASQGATEAFF. CDR3 in DNA: TGTGCCAGCAGCCAAGCGTCGCAGGGGGCCACTGAAGCTTTCTTT.